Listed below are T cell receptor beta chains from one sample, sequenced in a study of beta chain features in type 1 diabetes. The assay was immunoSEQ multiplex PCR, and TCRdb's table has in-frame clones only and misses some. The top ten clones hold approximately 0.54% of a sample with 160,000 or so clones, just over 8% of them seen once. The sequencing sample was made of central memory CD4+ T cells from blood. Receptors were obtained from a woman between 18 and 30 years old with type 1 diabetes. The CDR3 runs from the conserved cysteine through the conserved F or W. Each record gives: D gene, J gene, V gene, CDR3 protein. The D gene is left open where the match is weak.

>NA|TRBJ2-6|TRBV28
CAGGRAISGANVLTF
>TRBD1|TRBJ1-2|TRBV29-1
CSVDLTGQGSNYGYTF
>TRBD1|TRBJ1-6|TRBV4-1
CASRTQGASYNSPLHF
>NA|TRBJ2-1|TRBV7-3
CASSPGSHNEQFF
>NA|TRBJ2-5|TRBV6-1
CAISPQGLETQYF
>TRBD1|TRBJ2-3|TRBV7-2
CASSLGRDRRSTDTQYF
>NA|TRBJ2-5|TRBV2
CASSVRRVEETQYF
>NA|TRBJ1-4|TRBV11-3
CASSNRAGNEKLFF
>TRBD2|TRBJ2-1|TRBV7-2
CASSFPIKTSGGSYNEQFF
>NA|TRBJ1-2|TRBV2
CASSLGQRTYGYTF
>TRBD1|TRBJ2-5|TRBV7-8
CASSFDRVRTETQYF
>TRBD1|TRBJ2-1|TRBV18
CASSPPTGGVYNEQFF
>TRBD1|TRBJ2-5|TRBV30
CARTGGAGETQYF
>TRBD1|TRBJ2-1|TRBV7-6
CASSSGTGTYNEQFF
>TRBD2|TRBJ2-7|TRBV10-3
CAITGLAGDYEQYF
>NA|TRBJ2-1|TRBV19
CASSPPRQASAYDEQFF
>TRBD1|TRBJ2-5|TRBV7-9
CASSPRTGTQETQYF
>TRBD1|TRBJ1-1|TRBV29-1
CSVGGRGEAFF
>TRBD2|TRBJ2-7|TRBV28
CASSLGTSGGRYEQYF
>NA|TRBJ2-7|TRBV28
CASSFAGEQYF
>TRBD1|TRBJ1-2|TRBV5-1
CASRPGTGRGKDYGYTF
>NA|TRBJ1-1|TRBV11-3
CASSLDQNTEAFF
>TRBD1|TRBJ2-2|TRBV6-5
CASSETGTGELFF
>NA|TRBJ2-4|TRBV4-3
CASSQETAAKNIQYF
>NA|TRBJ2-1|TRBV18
CASSPPSSYNEQFF
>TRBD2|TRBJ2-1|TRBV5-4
CASSWASGGAGEQFF
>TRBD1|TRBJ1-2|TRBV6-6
CASRIGTGVNYGYTF
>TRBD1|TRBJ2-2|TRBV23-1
CATSLKVPGTENTGELFF
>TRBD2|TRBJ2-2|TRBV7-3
CASSSSGTKGAGELFF
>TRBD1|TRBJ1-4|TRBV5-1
CASSFQGANEKLFF
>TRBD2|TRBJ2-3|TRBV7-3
CASSLLAVTTDTQYF
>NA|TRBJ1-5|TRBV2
CADRGPQHF
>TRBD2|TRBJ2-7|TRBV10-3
CAISGRGREGSSDEQYF
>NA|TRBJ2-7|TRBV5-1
CASSLEANSYEQYF
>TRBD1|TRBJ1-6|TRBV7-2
CASSLLRQGNSPLHF
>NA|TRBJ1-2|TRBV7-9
CASSLDQGLSGYTF
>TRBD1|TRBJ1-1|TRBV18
CASSPDPTGGEAFF
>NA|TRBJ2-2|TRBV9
CASSVEGRSTGELFF
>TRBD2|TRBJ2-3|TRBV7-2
CASKLAGVIDTQYF
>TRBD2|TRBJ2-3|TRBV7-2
CATGGGDTDTQYF